This TCR beta chain originates from a study of T cell responses to AZD1222 COVID-19 vaccine. General study points: Spike-spanning, vaccine-associated CD4 TCRs were dominant at 160-218 and 743-854. Females made up more of the donors, who were largely white British, and clonal diversity may have come out too low. Only 5 or 6 people who got AZD1222 tested seropositive at baseline.

The analysis combined second doses at about 4 or about 12 weeks. CDR1 is SQVTM and CDR2 is ANQGSEA in the germline V gene. The V gene lost 3 bases and the J gene lost 3 bases, with 15 bases spanning the gap. The CDR3 runs to 15 residues. In the case of this clone: Its antigen remains unidentified.

Libraries were prepared by immunoSEQ multiplex PCR; TCRdb keeps only in-frame clonotypes and omits some of them. The repertoire holds about 120,000 clones, 92% seen once, with more than 7% in the top ten. This TCR derives from an adult who received the AZD1222 COVID-19 vaccine. J is TRBJ2-1 and V is TRBV29-1, with a tentative D call TRBD2 (7 bases). The sequences come from peripheral blood, collected 28 days after the second AZD1222 dose. The CDR3 loop reads CSVEGGGANYNEQFF. CDR3 sequence (DNA): TGCAGCGTTGAGGGAGGGGGGGCTAACTACAATGAGCAGTTCTTC.